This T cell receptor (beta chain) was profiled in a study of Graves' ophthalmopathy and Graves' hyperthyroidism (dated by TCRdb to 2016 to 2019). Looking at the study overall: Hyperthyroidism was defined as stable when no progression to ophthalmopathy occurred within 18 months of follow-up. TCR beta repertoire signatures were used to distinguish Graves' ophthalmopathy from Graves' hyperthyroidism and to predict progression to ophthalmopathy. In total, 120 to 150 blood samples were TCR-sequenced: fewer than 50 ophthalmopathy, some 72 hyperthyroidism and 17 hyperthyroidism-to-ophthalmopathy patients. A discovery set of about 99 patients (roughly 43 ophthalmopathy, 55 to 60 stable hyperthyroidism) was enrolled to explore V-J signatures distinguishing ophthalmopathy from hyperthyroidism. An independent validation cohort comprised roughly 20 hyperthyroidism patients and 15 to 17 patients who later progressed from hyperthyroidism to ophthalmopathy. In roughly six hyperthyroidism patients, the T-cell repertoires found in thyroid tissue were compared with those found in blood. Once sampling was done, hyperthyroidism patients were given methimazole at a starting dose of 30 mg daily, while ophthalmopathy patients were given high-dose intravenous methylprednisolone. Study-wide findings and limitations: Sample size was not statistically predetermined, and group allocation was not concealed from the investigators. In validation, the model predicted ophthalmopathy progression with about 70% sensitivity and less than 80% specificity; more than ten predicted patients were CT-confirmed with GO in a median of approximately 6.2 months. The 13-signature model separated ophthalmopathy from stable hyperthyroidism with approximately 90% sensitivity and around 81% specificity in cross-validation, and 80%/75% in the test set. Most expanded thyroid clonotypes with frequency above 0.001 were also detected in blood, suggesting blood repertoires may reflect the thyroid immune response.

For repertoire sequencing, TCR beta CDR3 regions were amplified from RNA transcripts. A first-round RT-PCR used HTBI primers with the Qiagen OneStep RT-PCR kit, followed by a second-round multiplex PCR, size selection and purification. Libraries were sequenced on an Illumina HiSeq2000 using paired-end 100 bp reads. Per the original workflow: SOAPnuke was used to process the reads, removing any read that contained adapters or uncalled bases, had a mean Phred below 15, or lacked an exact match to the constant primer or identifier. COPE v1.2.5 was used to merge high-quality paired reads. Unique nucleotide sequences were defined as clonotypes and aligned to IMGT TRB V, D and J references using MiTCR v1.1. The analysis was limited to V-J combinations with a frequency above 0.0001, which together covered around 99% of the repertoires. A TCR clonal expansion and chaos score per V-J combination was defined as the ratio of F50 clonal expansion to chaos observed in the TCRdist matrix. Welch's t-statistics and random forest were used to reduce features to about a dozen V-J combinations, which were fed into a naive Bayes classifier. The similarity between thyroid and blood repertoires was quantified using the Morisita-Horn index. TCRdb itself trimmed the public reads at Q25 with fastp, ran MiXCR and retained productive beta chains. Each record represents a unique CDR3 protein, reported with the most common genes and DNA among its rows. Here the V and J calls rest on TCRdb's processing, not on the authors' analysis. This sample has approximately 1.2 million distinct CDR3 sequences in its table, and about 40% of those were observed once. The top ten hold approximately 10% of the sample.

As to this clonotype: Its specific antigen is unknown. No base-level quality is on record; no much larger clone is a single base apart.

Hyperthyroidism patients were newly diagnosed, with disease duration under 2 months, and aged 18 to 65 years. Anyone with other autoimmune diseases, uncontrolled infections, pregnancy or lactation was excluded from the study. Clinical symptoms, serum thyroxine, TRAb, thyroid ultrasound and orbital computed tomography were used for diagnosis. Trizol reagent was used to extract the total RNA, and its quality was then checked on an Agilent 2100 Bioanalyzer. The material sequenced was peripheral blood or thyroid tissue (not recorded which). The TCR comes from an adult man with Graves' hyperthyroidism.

The CDR3 sequence is CSAQDRGRAEAFF. Read as DNA, the sequence is TGCAGTGCACAAGACAGGGGGCGGGCTGAAGCTTTCTTT. The rearranged segments are TRBV20-1 and TRBJ1-1; the central 10 bases match TRBD1. V loses 6 bases at its end and J loses 6 bases; junction bases beyond the gene matches: 7. The CDR3 contains 13 residues, cysteine and phenylalanine counted. The CDR3 DNA has 39 bases and is translated from base 1. The germline V gene (reference sequence) supplies CDR1 DFQATT and CDR2 SNEGSKA.